Below, 24 T cell receptor beta chains from the same sample are listed, as sequenced in a study of blood T cell repertoires in COVID-19 (dated by TCRdb to 2020 to 2021). The library was made by the immunoSEQ multiplex PCR assay. The table comes from immuneACCESS by way of TCRdb, which keeps in-frame sequences with V and J called. Part of the clones is missing from these tables; in studies checked, under half for an unresolved V gene and the rest for unknown reasons. The table for this sample lists about 100,000 clones; roughly 80% of them were counted only once. Of the sample, roughly 12% is held by the ten largest clones. Sequenced input: peripheral blood. The origin of the receptors is a man aged 45-65 years with active or convalescent COVID-19.

J is TRBJ2-1 and V is TRBV9; 14 bases fit TRBD2. The CDR3 spans 16 residues. Germline CDR1 reads SGDLS; CDR2 reads YYNGEE. With 4 bases clipped from V and 10 bases from J, the junction kept 10 bases outside the gene matches. CDR3 nucleotides: TGTGCCAGCAGCTCGTCGGGACTAGCGGGAGACGGAGAGCAGTTCTTC. Encoded protein: CASSSSGLAGDGEQFF.

The rearrangement joins TRBV19 to TRBJ1-2; D unclear. CDR1 and CDR2 (germline): LNHDA, SQIVND (reference sequence). This CDR3 has 15 residues. The germline V and J ends were trimmed by 4 bases and 5 bases, with 17 bases remaining between them. The CDR3, as DNA: TGTGCCAGTAGTACCCTCCCTTATGGCGGATATGGCTACACCTTC. Its protein is CASSTLPYGGYGYTF.

The genes are TRBV5-1 and TRBJ1-6; 7 bases map to TRBD1. Per the germline V gene, CDR1 is SGHRS and CDR2 is YFSETQ. The CDR3 has 15 amino acids. V lost 0 bases, J lost 5 bases, and 2 bases stayed unmatched. In DNA, the CDR3 is TGCGCCAGCAGCTTGGCGGGACAGAATAATTCACCCCTCCACTTT. It yields the protein CASSLAGQNNSPLHF. Drawing the rest from reference TRBV5-1 and TRBJ1-6, the complete variable domain is KAGVTQTPRYLIKTRGQQVTLSCSPISGHRSVSWYQQTPGQGLQFLFEYFSETQRNKGNFPGRFSGRQFSNSRSEMNVSTLELGDSALYLCASSLAGQNNSPLHFGNGTRLTVT.

The V call is TRBV15, the J call TRBJ2-1; D unresolved. This CDR3 comprises 15 residues. Germline V gives CDR1 LNHNV, CDR2 YYDKDF (reference sequence). With 6 bases removed from V and 3 bases from J, the gap between germline ends came to 15 bases. The DNA of the CDR3 is TGTGCCACCAGTCCCGATACCCGACTCTACAATGAGCAGTTCTTC. Protein product: CATSPDTRLYNEQFF.

The chain combines TRBV29-1 with TRBJ2-7; no firm D call. V lost 5 bases to trimming and J lost 6 bases, with 8 bases between them. The CDR3 extends over 10 amino acids. The V gene's germline CDR1 is SQVTM and CDR2 ANQGSEA. The CDR3 spells CSVQVGEQYF. CDR3 in DNA: TGCAGCGTTCAGGTTGGCGAGCAGTACTTC.

This rearrangement joins TRBV29-1 to TRBJ1-2; the D is unclear. Germline V lookup: CDR1 SQVTM, CDR2 ANQGSEA. The CDR3 loop spans 12 amino acids. V lost 2 bases, J lost 4 bases, and 8 bases lay in between. This CDR3 is CSVEWTGYGYTF. The CDR3 nucleotides read TGCAGCGTTGAATGGACTGGCTATGGCTACACCTTC.

The chain is built from TRBV5-1 and TRBJ1-6; 9 bases are shared with TRBD1. The CDR3 spans 14 residues. With V trimmed by 4 bases and J by 10 bases, 6 bases remained unmatched. CDR1 is SGHRS and CDR2 is YFSETQ in the germline V gene. CDR3 protein: CASSNGTGLSPLHF. The CDR3 coding sequence is TGCGCCAGCAGCAACGGGACAGGGTTATCACCCCTCCACTTT.

The V call is TRBV29-1, the J call TRBJ1-2; D perhaps matches TRBD1 (6 bases). Germline V gene lookup returns CDR1 SQVTM and CDR2 ANQGSEA. Trimming removed 4 bases at V and 4 bases at J, with 7 bases between. The CDR3 consists of 11 residues. The CDR3 DNA sequence: TGCAGCGTTGGGACAGTCTATGGCTACACCTTC. Protein sequence: CSVGTVYGYTF.

The sample holds one count of this clone. V is TRBV12-3 or TRBV12-4 and J is TRBJ2-4; 7 nucleotides align to TRBD1. Trimming cost V 2 bases and J 7 bases; bases outside gene matches: 2. CDR3 length equals 13 residues. CDR3 sequence (DNA): TGTGCCAGCAGTTTAACAGGGGTTAACATTCAGTACTTC. Protein sequence: CASSLTGVNIQYF.

The V call is TRBV21-1, the J call TRBJ2-4; no DNA check was done on the table's D call, TRBD1. TRBV21-1 is flagged as a pseudogene. The CDR3 consists of 14 residues. The CDR3 here is CASSRPTGSWIQYF. The DNA for the CDR3 is TGTGCCAGCAGCCGCCCGACAGGGTCGTGGATTCAGTACTTC.

The chain combines TRBV9 with TRBJ2-2, with D perhaps matching TRBD2 (5 bases). Germline assignment: CDR1 SGDLS and CDR2 YYNGEE. The CDR3 is 16 residues long. V lost 0 bases and J 5 bases, leaving 14 bases between the germline ends. The CDR3 region has the DNA TGTGCCAGCAGCGTAGGTGGGAGCGTTAAAACCGGGGAGCTGTTTTTT. This codes for CASSVGGSVKTGELFF.

The gene calls are TRBV3-1 (or the pseudogene TRBV3-2) and TRBJ2-1; 8 positions agree with TRBD2. CDR3 length: 13 residues. V lost 4 bases and J lost 5; bases outside the gene matches: 1. The germline CDR1 and CDR2 sequences are LGHDT and YNNKEL (reference sequence). Here the CDR3 reads CASSRRGDNEQFF. CDR3 coding DNA: TGTGCCAGCAGCCGGCGGGGGGACAATGAGCAGTTCTTC.

V is TRBV3-1 (or the pseudogene TRBV3-2) and J is TRBJ2-7; 7 nucleotides agree with TRBD2. The ends lost 0 bases at V and 4 bases at J; junction bases unmatched: 0. This CDR3 region has 13 residues. The germline gives CDR1 LGHDT, CDR2 YNNKEL (reference sequence). The CDR3 loop is CASSQEGGYEQYF. The DNA for the CDR3 is TGTGCCAGCAGCCAAGAGGGAGGGTACGAGCAGTACTTC.

V gene TRBV11-2 combines with J gene TRBJ1-6; no firm D call. V gave up 5 bases and J gave up 5 bases, with 16 bases separating them. This CDR3 is built from 16 residues. Per germline, CDR1 SGHAT and CDR2 FQNNGV. CDR3 protein: CASSPPHTFHNSPLHF. CDR3 in DNA: TGTGCCAGCAGCCCGCCACATACGTTCCATAATTCACCCCTCCACTTT.

The chain recombines TRBV7-9 with TRBJ2-3; a possible D gene is TRBD2 (5 bases). CDR1 is SEHNR, CDR2 FQNEAQ, per germline (reference sequence). With 3 bases removed from V and 2 bases from J, the gap between germline ends came to 18 bases. The length of the CDR3 is 17 residues. The CDR3 spells CASSFGFLMGATDTQYF. CDR3 nucleotide sequence: TGTGCCAGCAGCTTTGGGTTTCTTATGGGAGCCACAGATACGCAGTATTTT. The complete variable domain, with remaining parts taken from reference TRBV7-9 and TRBJ2-3, reads DTGVSQNPRHKITKRGQNVTFRCDPISEHNRLYWYRQTLGQGPEFLTYFQNEAQLEKSRLLSDRFSAERPKGSFSTLEIQRTEQGDSAMYLCASSFGFLMGATDTQYFGPGTRLTVL.

The J gene is TRBJ2-7, the V gene TRBV28, with D maybe TRBD1 (6 bases). Trimming cost V 6 bases and J 2 bases, with 11 bases left between them. Germline lookup yields CDR1 MDHEN and CDR2 SYDVKM. This CDR3 contains 13 residues. The CDR3 nucleotides are TGTGCCAGCAGCCCCCGACAGGCCTACGAGCAGTACTTC. Translating gives CASSPRQAYEQYF.

This rearrangement joins TRBV24-1 to TRBJ1-5; TRBD1 agrees at 8 bases. V lost 3 bases, J lost 2 bases, and 8 bases stayed unmatched. Per germline, CDR1 KGHDR and CDR2 SFDVKD. CDR3 length: 17 amino acids. The CDR3 DNA sequence: TGTGCCACCAGTGATGGGCAGGGGGCGCAGGGCAATCAGCCCCAGCATTTT. The encoded protein is CATSDGQGAQGNQPQHF.

The chain combines TRBV5-4 with TRBJ2-1; 7 nucleotides line up with TRBD2. With 3 bases clipped from V and 5 bases from J, the junction kept 8 bases outside the gene matches. This CDR3 has 15 residues. The V gene's germline CDR1 is SGHNT and CDR2 YYREEE (reference sequence). CDR3: CASSSGLEINNEQFF. CDR3 coding DNA: TGTGCCAGCAGCTCAGGACTAGAGATCAACAATGAGCAGTTCTTC.

This clone appeared once. Other nucleotide sequences in the sample specify the same CDR3. The chain has TRBV7-2 and TRBJ2-7; 9 nucleotides agree with TRBD2. The junction had 0 bases not matched to a gene; V was cut back by 1 base and J by 2 bases. In germline, CDR1 is SGHTA, CDR2 FQGNSA. The CDR3 covers 14 residues. CDR3 region: CASSLGLAAYEQYF. CDR3 sequence (DNA): TGTGCCAGCAGCTTAGGACTAGCGGCCTACGAGCAGTACTTC.

V gene TRBV29-1 combines with J gene TRBJ1-4, with D possibly being TRBD1 (5 bases). This CDR3 is 14 amino acids long. CDR1 and CDR2 (germline): SQVTM, ANQGSEA. V dropped 5 bases and J dropped 1 base, with 11 bases sitting between them. DNA for the CDR3: TGCAGCGTTAAGGGGTTCGGAACTAATGAAAAACTGTTTTTT. This gives the protein CSVKGFGTNEKLFF.

The chain couples TRBV29-1 to TRBJ1-3; TRBD1 matches 7 bases. The germline V gene has CDR1 SQVTM and CDR2 ANQGSEA. The CDR3 length is 16 residues. Trimming took 4 bases from V and 2 from J; bases not matched to a gene: 11. CDR3 DNA sequence: TGCAGCGTTGCAACAGGGGCGACCCTAACTGGAAACACCATATATTTT. Translated, it gives CSVATGATLTGNTIYF.

V is TRBV19 and J is TRBJ1-1; the D gene is possibly TRBD1 (6 bases). The germline gives CDR1 LNHDA, CDR2 SQIVND (reference sequence). V was cut by 1 base and J by 5 bases, with 11 bases left in between. This CDR3 region has 14 residues. This CDR3 is CASSIGGQGTEAFF. The CDR3 coding sequence is TGTGCCAGTAGTATAGGGGGGCAGGGAACTGAAGCTTTCTTT.

This clone came up many times. The gene calls are TRBV4-1 and TRBJ2-7; possible D gene TRBD1, 6 bases. The ends were cut back, 5 bases at V and 5 bases at J, with 10 bases in the middle. The V gene's germline CDR1 is MGHRA and CDR2 YSYEKL. The CDR3 sequence is 12 residues long. The CDR3 sequence: CASSLQGNEQYF. CDR3 sequence (DNA): TGCGCCAGCAGCTTACAGGGTAACGAGCAGTACTTC.

The V gene is TRBV7-9, the J gene TRBJ2-5, with D unclear. Per germline, CDR1 SEHNR and CDR2 FQNEAQ (reference sequence). This CDR3 contains 15 residues. V gave up 6 bases and J gave up 7 bases, with 21 bases separating them. This CDR3 is CASSFRVDGTGTQYF. The CDR3 bases are TGTGCCAGCAGTTTCCGGGTTGACGGAACGGGGACCCAGTACTTC.